The rows below give T cell receptor beta chains drawn from one sample of a study of human T cells and chemical hapten exposure. Using its own MiXCR run on the RACE reads, TCRdb lists one record per CDR3 protein. The data show about 190,000 distinct CDR3 sequences, 24% seen once. Sequencing was performed on whole blood, taken in connection with sensitization to the hapten diphenylcyclopropenone (DPC). These receptors all stem from a woman in her thirties or forties with alopecia areata. Some clones in this sample may be carry-over from other donors' samples. Both conserved end residues are part of each CDR3. Fields, in order: clone size, J gene, D gene, V gene, CDR3 DNA, CDR3 protein. The D gene is left open where the match is weak. A clone size is listed for some rows: how often the clone was seen (once, few, many), or a class if it is expanded.

size: many; J: TRBJ1-2; D: TRBD1; V: TRBV28; DNA: TGTGCCAGCAGTTCGGACAGGGTTACCTTC; CDR3: CASSSDRVTF
size: -; J: TRBJ1-1; D: -; V: TRBV20-1; DNA: TGCAGTGCGAGCAAGCAGAACACTGAAGCTTTCTTT; CDR3: CSASKQNTEAFF
size: few; J: TRBJ2-5; D: -; V: TRBV6-6; DNA: TGTGCCAGCAGTTACGTAGAGACCCAGTACTTC; CDR3: CASSYVETQYF
size: few; J: TRBJ1-4; D: -; V: TRBV20-1; DNA: TGCAGTGCCCGCCGGGGAGGGACAACTAATGAAAAACTGTTTTTT; CDR3: CSARRGGTTNEKLFF
size: many; J: TRBJ2-7; D: -; V: TRBV20-1; DNA: TGCAGTGCTGAAGGACAGAACTCCTACGAGCAGTACTTC; CDR3: CSAEGQNSYEQYF
size: few; J: TRBJ2-1; D: TRBD2; V: TRBV7-2; DNA: TGTGCCAGCAGCTTAATGAGCGGGAGGGTTGAGCAGTTCTTC; CDR3: CASSLMSGRVEQFF
size: -; J: TRBJ1-5; D: -; V: TRBV5-1; DNA: TGCGCCAGCAGCCCCAAGTTATGGCACAATCAGCCCCAGCATTTT; CDR3: CASSPKLWHNQPQHF
size: -; J: TRBJ2-2; D: TRBD2; V: TRBV20-1; DNA: TGCAGTGCTAGTCGGCTGGTAGCGGGAGGGCCAAGCCACGGGGAGCTGTTTTTT; CDR3: CSASRLVAGGPSHGELFF
size: many; J: TRBJ2-3; D: TRBD2; V: TRBV4-3; DNA: TGCGCCAGCAGCCCCAGTGGACTAGCGGGGGTGGATACGCAGTATTTT; CDR3: CASSPSGLAGVDTQYF
size: few; J: TRBJ2-2; D: -; V: TRBV7-6; DNA: TGTGCCAGCAGCCAGAGTAGCGGCACCGGGGAGCTGTTTTTT; CDR3: CASSQSSGTGELFF
size: -; J: TRBJ2-5; D: -; V: TRBV6-6; DNA: TGTGCCAGCAGTACAGGGAGCCAGACCCAGTACTTC; CDR3: CASSTGSQTQYF
size: many; J: TRBJ2-3; D: -; V: TRBV28; DNA: TGTGCCAGCAGTTTAAATTCTGCGGGGTACACAGATACGCAGTATTTT; CDR3: CASSLNSAGYTDTQYF
size: -; J: TRBJ2-1; D: -; V: TRBV7-2; DNA: TGTGCCAGCAGCTTAGTTTCCCCTGAGCAGTTCTTC; CDR3: CASSLVSPEQFF
size: few; J: TRBJ2-7; D: -; V: TRBV12-3/TRBV12-4; DNA: TGTGCCTCCAGGGCCGGAAACGAGCAGTACTTC; CDR3: CASRAGNEQYF
size: many; J: TRBJ2-3; D: -; V: TRBV7-9; DNA: TGTGCCAGCAGCACAGGAGGATTTGACACAGATACGCAGTATTTT; CDR3: CASSTGGFDTDTQYF
size: few; J: TRBJ1-5; D: -; V: TRBV20-1; DNA: TGCAGTGCTGTTAGGGGGGCGCGTTCGGGACAGCCCCAGCATTTT; CDR3: CSAVRGARSGQPQHF
size: -; J: TRBJ2-4; D: -; V: TRBV2; DNA: TGTGCCAGCAGTCGGGCAGGGTTGAGAAACATTCAGTACTTC; CDR3: CASSRAGLRNIQYF
size: -; J: TRBJ2-5; D: -; V: TRBV11-1; DNA: TGTGCCAGCAGCCCTCGGGACTACCAAGAGACCCAGTACTTC; CDR3: CASSPRDYQETQYF
size: -; J: TRBJ2-1; D: -; V: TRBV5-1; DNA: TGCGCCAGCAGCTTGGAGTCGGGGGCCAGCTCCTACAATGAGCAGTTCTTC; CDR3: CASSLESGASSYNEQFF
size: few; J: TRBJ1-6; D: TRBD1; V: TRBV20-1; DNA: TGCAGTGCGGACAGGGGCCAGAGTAATTCACCCCTCCACTTT; CDR3: CSADRGQSNSPLHF
size: -; J: TRBJ2-3; D: -; V: TRBV20-1; DNA: TGCAGTGCTGGCGGGGCCCGCACAGATACGCAGTATTTT; CDR3: CSAGGARTDTQYF
size: few; J: TRBJ2-5; D: -; V: TRBV29-1; DNA: TGCAGCGTGCCTAGATTCTTGGGCCAAGAGACCCAGTACTTC; CDR3: CSVPRFLGQETQYF
size: -; J: TRBJ1-4; D: -; V: TRBV10-3; DNA: TGTGCCATCAGTCCAGTGGGGGGTGAAAAACTGTTTTTT; CDR3: CAISPVGGEKLFF
size: few; J: TRBJ2-1; D: TRBD1; V: TRBV20-1; DNA: TGCAGTGCTAGACAGGGGGCAGTAGGCAGTGAGCAGTTCTTC; CDR3: CSARQGAVGSEQFF
size: -; J: TRBJ2-6; D: TRBD1; V: TRBV12-3/TRBV12-4; DNA: TGTGCCAGCAGCCGGGACAGGACCTCTGGGGCCAACGTCCTGACTTTC; CDR3: CASSRDRTSGANVLTF
size: -; J: TRBJ2-3; D: TRBD2; V: TRBV27; DNA: TGTGCCAGCAGTTTATTTCGCGGGAGGGCCGGCACAGATACGCAGTATTTT; CDR3: CASSLFRGRAGTDTQYF
size: -; J: TRBJ2-1; D: TRBD2; V: TRBV4-1; DNA: TGCGCCAGCAGCCAATCAGCCGGGACTAGCGGGAGGTACTCCTACAATGAGCAGTTCTTC; CDR3: CASSQSAGTSGRYSYNEQFF
size: few; J: TRBJ1-2; D: -; V: TRBV10-3; DNA: TGTGCCATCAGTGCCAGCCTTGGCTACACCTTC; CDR3: CAISASLGYTF
size: -; J: TRBJ2-1; D: TRBD2; V: TRBV3-1; DNA: TGTGCCAGCAGCCAAGAGAGACTAGCGGGAGTCAATGAGCAGTTCTTC; CDR3: CASSQERLAGVNEQFF
size: -; J: TRBJ1-5; D: TRBD1; V: TRBV28; DNA: TGTGCCAGCACCAGGGGACAGGCCTATAGCAATCAGCCCCAGCATTTT; CDR3: CASTRGQAYSNQPQHF
size: -; J: TRBJ2-7; D: -; V: TRBV7-9; DNA: TGTGCCAGCAGCTTAAGCTACGGGGCGATCGAGCAGTACTTC; CDR3: CASSLSYGAIEQYF
size: few; J: TRBJ2-2; D: -; V: TRBV4-1; DNA: TGCGCCAGCAGCCAAGCGCAGAGTAACACCGGGGAGCTGTTTTTT; CDR3: CASSQAQSNTGELFF
size: once; J: TRBJ2-1; D: TRBD2; V: TRBV2; DNA: TGTGCCAGCAGGCCACGGGACTACCTCAATGAGCAGTTCTTC; CDR3: CASRPRDYLNEQFF
size: many; J: TRBJ1-5; D: -; V: TRBV6-2/TRBV6-3; DNA: TGTGCCAGCAGTTCGGACACGGGCCTAGTGGGGGGCAATCAGCCCCAGCATTTT; CDR3: CASSSDTGLVGGNQPQHF
size: many; J: TRBJ2-1; D: -; V: TRBV6-2/TRBV6-3; DNA: TGTGCCAGCAGTTACTCGCCTAGCTACAATGAGCAGTTCTTC; CDR3: CASSYSPSYNEQFF
size: -; J: TRBJ2-1; D: -; V: TRBV5-6; DNA: TGTGCCAGCAGCATAAACAATGAGCAGTTCTTC; CDR3: CASSINNEQFF
size: few; J: TRBJ2-3; D: TRBD2; V: TRBV6-2/TRBV6-3; DNA: TGTGCCAGCAGCCCCACCTCTAGCGGGAGGACAGATACGCAGTATTTT; CDR3: CASSPTSSGRTDTQYF
size: few; J: TRBJ2-7; D: TRBD1; V: TRBV4-1; DNA: TGCGCCAGCAGCCTACAGGGGTCTGAAGGCGAGCAGTACTTC; CDR3: CASSLQGSEGEQYF
size: few; J: TRBJ2-7; D: -; V: TRBV9; DNA: TGTGCCAGCGGACCGGGGGAGCGGAGCTACGAGCAGTACTTC; CDR3: CASGPGERSYEQYF
size: few; J: TRBJ2-2; D: -; V: TRBV11-2; DNA: TGTGCCAGCAGCCCCCAGGGCCCCGGGGAGCTGTTTTTT; CDR3: CASSPQGPGELFF
size: -; J: TRBJ2-7; D: -; V: TRBV5-4; DNA: TGTGCCAGCAGCAATGGCCGGGGACCCTCCTACGAGCAGTACTTC; CDR3: CASSNGRGPSYEQYF
size: few; J: TRBJ2-4; D: -; V: TRBV7-9; DNA: TGTGCCAGCAGCCTCGACAGACTAGCCAAAAACATTCAGTACTTC; CDR3: CASSLDRLAKNIQYF
size: -; J: TRBJ2-7; D: -; V: TRBV5-6; DNA: TGTGCCAGCAGCCCCCCAAGGGGAGGTTCCTACGAGCAGTACTTC; CDR3: CASSPPRGGSYEQYF
size: many; J: TRBJ2-7; D: TRBD2; V: TRBV29-1; DNA: TGCAGCGCTATTAGCGGGAGGGGGGCCGAGCAGTACTTC; CDR3: CSAISGRGAEQYF
size: -; J: TRBJ2-2; D: TRBD2; V: TRBV12-3/TRBV12-4; DNA: TGTGCCAGCAGTTTTGGGGGAGGGACCGGGGAGCTGTTTTTT; CDR3: CASSFGGGTGELFF